These T cell receptor beta chains were read from a single sample in a study of CD8+ T cells in alopecia areata. The protocol was immunoSEQ multiplex PCR, while the TCRdb copy is restricted to in-frame clones and leaves out a portion. The profile shows fewer than 250,000 clones, around two fifths of them singletons. The sequences come from CD4+ T cells sorted from blood, collected at approximately week 39, from a patient treated with tofacitinib. Source of these receptors: a human donor with alopecia areata. Both conserved end residues are part of each CDR3. The D gene is left open where the match is weak. A row's size may be missing; if present it is once, few, many or a size class.

D gene,clone size,V gene,J gene,CDR3 DNA,CDR3 protein
.,.,TRBV5-6,TRBJ1-5,TGTGCCAGCAGTTACACAGGGACCCTAAATCAGCCCCAGCATTTT,CASSYTGTLNQPQHF
.,few,TRBV15,TRBJ1-5,TGTGCCACCAGCAGGGTATTAATTCAGCCCCAGCATTTT,CATSRVLIQPQHF
.,.,TRBV10-2,TRBJ1-5,TGCGCCAGCAGTGAGTACAGGGCAGGACAGCCCCAGCATTTT,CASSEYRAGQPQHF
.,many,TRBV5-8,TRBJ1-2,TGTGCCAGCAGATTCCAGGGGCAGAGCTACACCTTC,CASRFQGQSYTF
.,.,TRBV6-5,TRBJ2-2,TGTGCCAGCAGCCGGGGGCTGAACACCGGGGAGCTGTTTTTT,CASSRGLNTGELFF
.,.,TRBV6-1,TRBJ2-7,TGTGCCAGCAGTGAAGGCGGGACAAAAGCGTACGAGCAGTACTTC,CASSEGGTKAYEQYF
.,.,TRBV5-1,TRBJ2-3,TGCGCCAGCAGCTTGCGCCAGAGCACAGATACGCAGTATTTT,CASSLRQSTDTQYF
TRBD2,few,TRBV6-1,TRBJ2-7,TGTGCCAGCAGTGCAGGGACTAGGTTTGGCGAGCAGTACTTC,CASSAGTRFGEQYF
.,.,TRBV6-5,TRBJ1-1,TGTGCCAGCAGTTCACGCCCGGGACACACTGAAGCTTTCTTT,CASSSRPGHTEAFF
TRBD2,.,TRBV9,TRBJ2-1,TGTGCCAGCAGCGTATCTAGCGGGATATTCTTAAATGAGCAGTTCTTC,CASSVSSGIFLNEQFF
.,few,TRBV29-1,TRBJ2-5,TGCAGCGTTGTTCGGGGCTTCCAAGAGACCCAGTACTTC,CSVVRGFQETQYF
.,few,TRBV25-1,TRBJ2-7,TGTGCCAGCCATGGTAGCAACTCCTACGAGCAGTACTTC,CASHGSNSYEQYF
TRBD2,few,TRBV4-3,TRBJ2-2,TGCGCCAGCAGCCAAGATCTCCTAGCGGGAGGAAGAGGCGGGGAGCTGTTTTTT,CASSQDLLAGGRGGELFF
TRBD1,few,TRBV11-2,TRBJ2-3,TGTGCCAGCAGCTTAGACAGGGGGACAGATACGCAGTATTTT,CASSLDRGTDTQYF
.,.,TRBV11-2,TRBJ2-7,TGTGCCAGCAGCCCCCAGGCTGTTAGGGGTGGGGAGCAGTACTTC,CASSPQAVRGGEQYF
.,few,TRBV2,TRBJ2-1,TGTGCCAGCAGTGAAGAGCTGGCGGTCAATGAGCAGTTCTTC,CASSEELAVNEQFF
.,.,TRBV2,TRBJ2-7,TGTGCCAGCAGTGAAAGGCAGGGAGCCTATACCGAGCAGTACTTC,CASSERQGAYTEQYF
.,.,TRBV28,TRBJ1-1,TGTGCCAGCAGCCAGGGGCCGAACACTGAAGCTTTCTTT,CASSQGPNTEAFF
.,once,TRBV6-6,TRBJ1-5,TGTGCCAGCAGTTATAACGGGCACCTCAATCAGCCCCAGCATTTT,CASSYNGHLNQPQHF
TRBD2,few,TRBV30,TRBJ2-1,TGTGCCTGGAGAACTACCGGGAGGGCTCGTCAATACAATGAGCAGTTCTTC,CAWRTTGRARQYNEQFF
.,.,TRBV11-2,TRBJ1-2,TGTGCCAGCAGCCGAACGGGGAATTATGGCTACACCTTC,CASSRTGNYGYTF
.,once,TRBV2,TRBJ2-5,TGTGCCAGCAGTGAAGGCCGGGTAGTAGGGGAGACCCAGTACTTC,CASSEGRVVGETQYF
.,.,TRBV5-1,TRBJ2-6,TGCGCCAGCAGCTTGGACAACTCTGGGGCCAACGTCCTGACTTTC,CASSLDNSGANVLTF
TRBD2,.,TRBV10-3,TRBJ2-7,TGTGCCATCAGTGACCGTAGGACTAGCGGGAGTGACGAGCAGTACTTC,CAISDRRTSGSDEQYF
.,.,TRBV11-2,TRBJ2-3,TGTGCCAGCAGCTTAGTAGGCCAGGGACCCACAGATACGCAGTATTTT,CASSLVGQGPTDTQYF